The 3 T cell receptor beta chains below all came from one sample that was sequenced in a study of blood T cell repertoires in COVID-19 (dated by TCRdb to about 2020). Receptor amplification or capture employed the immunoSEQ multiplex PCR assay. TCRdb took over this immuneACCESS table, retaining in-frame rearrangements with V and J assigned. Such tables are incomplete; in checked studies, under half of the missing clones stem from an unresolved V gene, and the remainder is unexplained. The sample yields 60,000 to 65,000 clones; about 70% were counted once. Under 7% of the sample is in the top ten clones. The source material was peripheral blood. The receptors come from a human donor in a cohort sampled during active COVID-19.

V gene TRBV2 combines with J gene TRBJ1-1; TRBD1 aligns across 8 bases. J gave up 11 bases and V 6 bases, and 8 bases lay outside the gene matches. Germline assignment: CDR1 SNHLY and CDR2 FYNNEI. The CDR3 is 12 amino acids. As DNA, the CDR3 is TGTGCCAGCAGGACTGACAGGGGTATGGCTTTCTTT. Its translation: CASRTDRGMAFF. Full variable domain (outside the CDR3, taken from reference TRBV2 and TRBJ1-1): EPEVTQTPSHQVTQMGQEVILRCVPISNHLYFYWYRQILGQKVEFLVSFYNNEISEKSEIFDDQFSVERPDGSNFTLKIRSTKLEDSAMYFCASRTDRGMAFFGQGTRLTVV.

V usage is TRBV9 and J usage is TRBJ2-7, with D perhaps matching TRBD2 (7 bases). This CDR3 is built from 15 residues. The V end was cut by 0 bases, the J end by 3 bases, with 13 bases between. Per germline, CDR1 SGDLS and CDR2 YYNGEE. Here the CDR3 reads CASSVGRGQLYEQYF. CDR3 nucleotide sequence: TGTGCCAGCAGCGTAGGGCGGGGGCAGCTCTACGAGCAGTACTTC.

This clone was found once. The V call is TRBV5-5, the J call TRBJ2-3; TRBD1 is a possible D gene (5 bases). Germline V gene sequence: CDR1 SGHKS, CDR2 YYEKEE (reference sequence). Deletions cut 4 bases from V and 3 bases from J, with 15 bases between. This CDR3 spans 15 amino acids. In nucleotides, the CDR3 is TGTGCCAGCAGCCCCAAGGGGCTAGAGACAGATACGCAGTATTTT. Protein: CASSPKGLETDTQYF.